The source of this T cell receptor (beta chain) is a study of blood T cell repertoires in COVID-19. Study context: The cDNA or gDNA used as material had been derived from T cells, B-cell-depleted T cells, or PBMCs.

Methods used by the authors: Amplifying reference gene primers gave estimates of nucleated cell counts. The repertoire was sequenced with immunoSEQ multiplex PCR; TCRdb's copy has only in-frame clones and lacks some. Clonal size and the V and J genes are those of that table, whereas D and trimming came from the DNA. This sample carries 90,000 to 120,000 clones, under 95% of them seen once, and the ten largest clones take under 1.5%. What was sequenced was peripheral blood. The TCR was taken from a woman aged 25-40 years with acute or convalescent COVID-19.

The CDR3, as DNA: TGCGCCAGCAGCCAAGATCTACAGGGGTATACTGAAGCTTTCTTT. Translating gives CASSQDLQGYTEAFF. J is TRBJ1-1 and V is TRBV4-3, with TRBD1 matching over 7 bases. From germline, CDR1 is LGHNA and CDR2 YSLEER. J was trimmed by 5 bases and V by 0 bases; bases with no gene match: 6. CDR3 length: 15 amino acids.